The rows below give T cell receptor beta chains drawn from one sample of a study of cytomegalovirus exposure and HLA in healthy donors. The protocol was immunoSEQ multiplex PCR, while the TCRdb copy is restricted to in-frame clones and leaves out a portion. Of 95,000 to 150,000 clones listed, around 78% are singletons. The sequenced sample consisted of PBMCs. All receptors derive from a woman aged 40 to 50 in good health and CMV-seronegative. Each CDR3 is given without its conserved first and last residue.

j_call	cdr3_length	v_call	cdr3_aa
TRBJ1-2	12	TRBV5-1	ASSLVETSYGYT
TRBJ1-1	15	TRBV18	ASSTLGPGQGISEAF
TRBJ1-5	16	TRBV29-1	SVRSGTGGDYSNQPQH
TRBJ2-1	14	TRBV28	ASTASGRASYNEQF
TRBJ2-1	13	TRBV27	ASSLFSATYNEQF
TRBJ1-4	13	TRBV14	ASSPRTGAGEKLF
TRBJ2-5	14	TRBV7-2	ASSLAPAGGRETQY
TRBJ1-5	12	TRBV5-1	ASSRGDPSSAQH
TRBJ1-2	12	TRBV19	ASSQGRTGGGYT
TRBJ2-7	12	TRBV10-2	ASSEYPGQIEQY
TRBJ2-3	14	TRBV6-6	ASRPTSVGGTDTQY
TRBJ1-2	13	TRBV5-1	ASSLVAGTNYGYT
TRBJ2-2	15	TRBV7-2	ASSARWTGRNTGELF
TRBJ2-5	8	TRBV2	ASRAETQY
TRBJ2-5	9	TRBV10-2	ASSGGKTQY
TRBJ2-5	14	TRBV14	ASSQNRGRGGETQY
TRBJ2-7	10	TRBV15	ATSTGNSEQY
TRBJ1-4	13	TRBV9	ASSVAGTDNEKLF
TRBJ1-3	11	TRBV7-7	ASSPARGNTIY
TRBJ2-7	11	TRBV29-1	SVGAGVAYEQY
TRBJ2-7	13	TRBV5-4	ASSLAAGYTYEQY